Listed below are T cell receptor beta chains from one sample, sequenced in a study of chemoradiotherapy in HPV16-positive cancers. Using immunoSEQ multiplex PCR, the repertoire was profiled, and TCRdb retains in-frame clones only, with some absent. In the table there are 30,000 to 40,000 clones, more than 75% of which are singletons. The material sequenced was blood, taken from a patient who underwent chemoradiotherapy. All receptors derive from a human donor with HPV-associated anogenital cancer. CDR3s include the opening cysteine and the closing phenylalanine or tryptophan. Fields, in order: clone size, V gene, D gene, J gene, CDR3 DNA, CDR3 protein. D genes are given only for firm matches. Some rows mark clone size as missing; the rest say once, few, many or name a class of expanded clone.

NA	TRBV6-5	NA	TRBJ1-1	TGTGCCAGCAGTTACTCGTGGCAGTTGAACACTGAAGCTTTCTTT	CASSYSWQLNTEAFF
NA	TRBV10-3	TRBD1	TRBJ2-5	TGTGCCACGACCGGGACAGGGGTGGAGCAGTACTTC	CATTGTGVEQYF
NA	TRBV7-3	TRBD2	TRBJ2-1	TGTGCCAGCAGCCCCGGGACTAGCGTGTACAATGAGCAGTTCTTC	CASSPGTSVYNEQFF
NA	TRBV5-1	TRBD1	TRBJ2-1	TGCGCCAGCAGCAGGCTGAGACAGGGGGCAGGAAATGAGCAGTTCTTC	CASSRLRQGAGNEQFF
NA	TRBV7-6	NA	TRBJ1-1	TGTGCCAGCAGCTTACAGGGTGGGAGGACTGAAGCTTTCTTT	CASSLQGGRTEAFF
once	TRBV10-3	NA	TRBJ2-5	TGTGCCATCAGTGAGATGAGAGAGGGGGAGACCCAGTACTTC	CAISEMREGETQYF
NA	TRBV7-2	TRBD1	TRBJ2-1	TGTGCCAGCAGCTTCAGACAGGGGAGGTACAATGAGCAGTTCTTC	CASSFRQGRYNEQFF
NA	TRBV11-2	TRBD2	TRBJ2-1	TGTGCCAGCAGCGTGACTAGCGGGGGGACGAATGAGCAGTTCTTC	CASSVTSGGTNEQFF
NA	TRBV5-1	NA	TRBJ1-3	TGCGCCAGCAGCTTGGCATTACCGAGCTCTGGAAACACCATATATTTT	CASSLALPSSGNTIYF
NA	TRBV5-1	NA	TRBJ1-4	TGCGCCAGCAGCTTGGCCTTGGCAGGGAATGAAAAACTGTTTTTT	CASSLALAGNEKLFF
NA	TRBV20-1	NA	TRBJ1-3	TGCAGTGCTAGAGCCGCGAACACCATATATTTT	CSARAANTIYF
NA	TRBV6-1	NA	TRBJ1-3	TGTGCCAGCAGTGAAATTGGGGTAAACACCATATATTTT	CASSEIGVNTIYF
few	TRBV7-9	TRBD1	TRBJ1-6	TGTGCCAGCAGCGCAGGACAGGGGGAATCACCCCTCCACTTT	CASSAGQGESPLHF
NA	TRBV6-5	NA	TRBJ1-2	TGTGCCAGCAGTTTAAGGAAGAGCGGAGCTAGCTATGGCTACACCTTC	CASSLRKSGASYGYTF
NA	TRBV6-6	TRBD2	TRBJ2-1	TGTGCCAGCAGTTACTCGCTTCCGGGGGGGCCCAATGAGCAGTTCTTC	CASSYSLPGGPNEQFF
few	TRBV12-2	NA	TRBJ2-3	TGTGCAAGTCGCTCCTCGGGAAGGTGGGGGTTCACAGATACGCAGTATTTT	CASRSSGRWGFTDTQYF
NA	TRBV2	NA	TRBJ1-2	TGTGCCAGCAGTGCTAGGGACTATGGCTACACCTTC	CASSARDYGYTF
NA	TRBV2	TRBD2	TRBJ2-5	TGTGCCAGCAGAGCCGGGACTAGCGGGGGTTGGGCGACCCAGTACTTC	CASRAGTSGGWATQYF
NA	TRBV11-3	NA	TRBJ2-2	TGTGCCAGCAGCTCCACTGACACCGGGGAGCTGTTTTTT	CASSSTDTGELFF
NA	TRBV7-3	NA	TRBJ2-2	TGTGCCAGCAGCTTAATGGCTGAGACCGGGGAGCTGTTTTTT	CASSLMAETGELFF
NA	TRBV11-3	NA	TRBJ2-7	TGTGCCAGCAGCTTAGATCAAGCCTACGAGCAGTACTTC	CASSLDQAYEQYF
NA	TRBV6-5	NA	TRBJ1-5	TGTGCCAGCACCAAGCCTTATCAGCCCCAGCATTTT	CASTKPYQPQHF
NA	TRBV4-1	TRBD1	TRBJ2-6	TGCGCCAGCAGCCCACAGGGGTTTGGGGCCAACGTCCTGACTTTC	CASSPQGFGANVLTF
NA	TRBV5-4	TRBD2	TRBJ2-2	TGTGCCAGCAGCATGGCCGGGACTAGAATCCCCGGGGAGCTGTTTTTT	CASSMAGTRIPGELFF
medium-sized	TRBV14	TRBD2	TRBJ2-7	TGTGCCAGCAGCTTTGGTAGCGGGGCGTCCTACGAGCAGTACTTC	CASSFGSGASYEQYF
NA	TRBV27	NA	TRBJ1-1	TGTGCCAGCAGTTTTACCCTGAACACTGAAGCTTTCTTT	CASSFTLNTEAFF
once	TRBV11-2	TRBD1	TRBJ2-7	TGTGCCAGCAGCTTAGAGGGACAGAGGGCTACCGAGCAGTACTTC	CASSLEGQRATEQYF
NA	TRBV5-6	NA	TRBJ2-7	TGTGCCAGCAGCGCTAGAGACAGGCCCTACGAGCAGTACTTC	CASSARDRPYEQYF
NA	TRBV5-1	TRBD1	TRBJ1-1	TGCGCCAGCAGCGCGGACAGGGGGCGCACTGAAGCTTTCTTT	CASSADRGRTEAFF
NA	TRBV10-3	TRBD2	TRBJ2-3	TGTGCCATCAGTATCGATCAGCGGGGGGCCGAGCACGCTACGCAGTATTTT	CAISIDQRGAEHATQYF
NA	TRBV19	NA	TRBJ2-5	TGTGCCAGTAACGGGGGCCGGCGAGAGACCCAGTACTTC	CASNGGRRETQYF
NA	TRBV6-5	TRBD1	TRBJ2-3	TGTGCCAGCAGACCAGGACAGGGGGCAGATACGCAGTATTTT	CASRPGQGADTQYF
once	TRBV11-2	TRBD1	TRBJ1-4	TGTGCCAGCAGCTCATCACAGGGGGCTGGGGAAAAACTGTTTTTT	CASSSSQGAGEKLFF
few	TRBV4-2	NA	TRBJ1-1	TGTGCCAGCAGCCAAGGCCCGAACACTGAAGCTTTCTTT	CASSQGPNTEAFF
NA	TRBV7-2	NA	TRBJ2-5	TGTGCCAGCAGCTTAGCGACTACCCTCCTCGGGGAGACCCAGTACTTC	CASSLATTLLGETQYF